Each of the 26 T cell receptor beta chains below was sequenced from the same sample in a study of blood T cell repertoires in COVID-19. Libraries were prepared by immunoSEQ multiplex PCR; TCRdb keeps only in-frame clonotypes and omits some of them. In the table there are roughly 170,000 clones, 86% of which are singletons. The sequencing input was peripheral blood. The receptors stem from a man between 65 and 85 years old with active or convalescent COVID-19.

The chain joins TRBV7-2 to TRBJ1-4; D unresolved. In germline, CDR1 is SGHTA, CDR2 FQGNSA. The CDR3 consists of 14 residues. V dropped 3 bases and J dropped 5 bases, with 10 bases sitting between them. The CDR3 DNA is TGTGCCAGCAGCTTGTCCGGGTTGAATGAAAAACTGTTTTTT. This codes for CASSLSGLNEKLFF.

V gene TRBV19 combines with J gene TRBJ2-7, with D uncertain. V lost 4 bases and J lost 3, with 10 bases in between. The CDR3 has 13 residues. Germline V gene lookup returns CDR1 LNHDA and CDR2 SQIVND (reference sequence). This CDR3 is CASSRASFYEQYF. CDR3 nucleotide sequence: TGTGCCAGTAGTAGGGCCAGTTTCTACGAGCAGTACTTC.

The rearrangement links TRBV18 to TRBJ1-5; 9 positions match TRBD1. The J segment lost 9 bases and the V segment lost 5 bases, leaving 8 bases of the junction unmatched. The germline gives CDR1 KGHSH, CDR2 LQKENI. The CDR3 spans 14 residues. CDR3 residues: CASSSDRGRGPQHF. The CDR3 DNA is TGTGCCAGCTCATCGGACAGGGGACGGGGGCCCCAGCATTTT.

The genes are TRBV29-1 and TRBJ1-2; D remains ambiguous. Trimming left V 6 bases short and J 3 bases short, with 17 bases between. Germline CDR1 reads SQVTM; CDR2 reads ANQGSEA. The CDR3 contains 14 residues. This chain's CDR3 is CSVAPGSADYGYTF. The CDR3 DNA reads TGCAGCGTCGCACCGGGGAGCGCGGACTATGGCTACACCTTC.

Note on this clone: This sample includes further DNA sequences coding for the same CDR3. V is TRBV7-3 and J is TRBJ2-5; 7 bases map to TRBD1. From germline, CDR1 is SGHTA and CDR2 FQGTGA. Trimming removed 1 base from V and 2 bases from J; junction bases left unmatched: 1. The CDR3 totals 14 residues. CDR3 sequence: CASSLRQGQETQYF. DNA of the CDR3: TGTGCCAGCAGCTTAAGACAGGGACAAGAGACCCAGTACTTC.

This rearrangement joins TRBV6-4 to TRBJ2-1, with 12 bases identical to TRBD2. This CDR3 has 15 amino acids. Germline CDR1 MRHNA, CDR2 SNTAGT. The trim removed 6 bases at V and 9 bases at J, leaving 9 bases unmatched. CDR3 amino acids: CASSLLAGGNSEQFF. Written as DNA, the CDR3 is TGTGCCAGCAGCCTACTAGCGGGAGGTAATAGTGAGCAGTTCTTC.

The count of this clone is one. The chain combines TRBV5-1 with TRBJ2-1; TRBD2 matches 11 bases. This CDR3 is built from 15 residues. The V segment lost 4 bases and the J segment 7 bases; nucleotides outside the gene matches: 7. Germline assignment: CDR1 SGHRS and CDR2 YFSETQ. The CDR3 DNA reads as TGCGCCAGCAGCGCTTTAGCGGGAGGGCCGAATGAGCAGTTCTTC. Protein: CASSALAGGPNEQFF. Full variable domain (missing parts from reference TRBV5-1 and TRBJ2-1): KAGVTQTPRYLIKTRGQQVTLSCSPISGHRSVSWYQQTPGQGLQFLFEYFSETQRNKGNFPGRFSGRQFSNSRSEMNVSTLELGDSALYLCASSALAGGPNEQFFGPGTRLTVL.

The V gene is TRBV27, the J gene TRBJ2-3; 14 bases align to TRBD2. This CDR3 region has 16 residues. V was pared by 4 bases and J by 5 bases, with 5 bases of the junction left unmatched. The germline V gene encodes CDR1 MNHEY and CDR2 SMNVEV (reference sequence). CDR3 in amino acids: CASSSGTSGSRDTQYF. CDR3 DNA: TGTGCCAGCAGTTCAGGGACTAGCGGGAGTCGAGATACGCAGTATTTT.

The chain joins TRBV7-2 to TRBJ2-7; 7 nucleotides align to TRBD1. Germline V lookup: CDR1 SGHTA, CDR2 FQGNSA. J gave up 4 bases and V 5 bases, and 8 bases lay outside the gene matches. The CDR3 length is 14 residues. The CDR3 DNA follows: TGTGCCAGCAGCACCGGGACAGCTAAATACGAGCAGTACTTC. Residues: CASSTGTAKYEQYF.

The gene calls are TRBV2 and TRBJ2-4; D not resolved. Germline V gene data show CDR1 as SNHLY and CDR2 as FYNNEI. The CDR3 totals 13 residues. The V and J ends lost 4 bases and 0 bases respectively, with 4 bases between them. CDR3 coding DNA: TGTGCCAGCAGTGGACTAGCCAAAAACATTCAGTACTTC. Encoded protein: CASSGLAKNIQYF.

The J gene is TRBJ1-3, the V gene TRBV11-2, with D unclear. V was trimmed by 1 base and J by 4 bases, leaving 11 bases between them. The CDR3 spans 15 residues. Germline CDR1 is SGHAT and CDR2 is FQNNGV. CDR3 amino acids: CASSLASGGGNTIYF. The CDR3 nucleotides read TGTGCCAGCAGCTTAGCTTCAGGAGGGGGAAACACCATATATTTT.

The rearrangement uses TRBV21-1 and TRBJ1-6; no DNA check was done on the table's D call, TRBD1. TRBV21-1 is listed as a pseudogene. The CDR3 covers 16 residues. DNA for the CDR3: TGTGCCAGCAGCAAAACTTCGGACAGGCGGAATTCACCCCTCCACTTT. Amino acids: CASSKTSDRRNSPLHF.

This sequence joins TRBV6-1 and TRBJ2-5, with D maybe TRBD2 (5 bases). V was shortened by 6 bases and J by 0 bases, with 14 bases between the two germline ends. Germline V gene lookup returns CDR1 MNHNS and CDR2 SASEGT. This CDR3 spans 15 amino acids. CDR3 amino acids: CASSKGVGYQETQYF. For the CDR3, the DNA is TGTGCCAGCAGCAAGGGAGTGGGGTACCAAGAGACCCAGTACTTC.

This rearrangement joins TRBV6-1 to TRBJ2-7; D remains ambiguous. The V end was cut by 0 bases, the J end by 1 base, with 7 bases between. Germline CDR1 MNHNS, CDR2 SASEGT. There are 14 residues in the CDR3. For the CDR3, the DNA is TGTGCCAGCAGTGAAGCCCGCGGTTCCTACGAGCAGTACTTC. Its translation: CASSEARGSYEQYF.

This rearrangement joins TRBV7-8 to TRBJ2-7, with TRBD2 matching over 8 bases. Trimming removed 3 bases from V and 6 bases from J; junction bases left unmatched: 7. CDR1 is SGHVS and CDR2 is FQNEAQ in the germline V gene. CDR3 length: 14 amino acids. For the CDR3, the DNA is TGTGCCAGCAGCTTGCGGGGGGAGCGGAGCGAGCAGTACTTC. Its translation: CASSLRGERSEQYF.

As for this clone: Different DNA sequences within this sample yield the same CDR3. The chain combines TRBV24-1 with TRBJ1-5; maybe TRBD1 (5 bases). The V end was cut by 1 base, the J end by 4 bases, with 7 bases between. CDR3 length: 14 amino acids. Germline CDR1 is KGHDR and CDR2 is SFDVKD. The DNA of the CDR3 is TGTGCCACCAGTGATTTCGGGGGTAATCAGCCCCAGCATTTT. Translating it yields CATSDFGGNQPQHF.

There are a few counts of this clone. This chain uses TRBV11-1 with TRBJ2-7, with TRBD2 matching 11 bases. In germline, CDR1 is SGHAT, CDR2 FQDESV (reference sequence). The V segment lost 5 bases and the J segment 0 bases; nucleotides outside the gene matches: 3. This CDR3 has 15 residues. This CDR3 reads CASSLSGRASYEQYF. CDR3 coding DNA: TGTGCCAGCAGCCTTAGCGGGAGGGCCTCCTACGAGCAGTACTTC.

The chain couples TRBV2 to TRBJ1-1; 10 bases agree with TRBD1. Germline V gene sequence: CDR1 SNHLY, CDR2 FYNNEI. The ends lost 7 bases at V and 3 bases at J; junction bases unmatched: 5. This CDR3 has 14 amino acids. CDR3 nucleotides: TGTGCCAGCAAAGCGGACAGGGGGGACACTGAAGCTTTCTTT. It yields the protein CASKADRGDTEAFF.

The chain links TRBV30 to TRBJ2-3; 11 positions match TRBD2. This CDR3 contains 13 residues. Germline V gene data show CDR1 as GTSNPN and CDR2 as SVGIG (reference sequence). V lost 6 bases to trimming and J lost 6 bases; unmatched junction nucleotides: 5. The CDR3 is CACDGTSGDTQYF. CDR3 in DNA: TGTGCCTGCGACGGGACTAGCGGTGATACGCAGTATTTT.

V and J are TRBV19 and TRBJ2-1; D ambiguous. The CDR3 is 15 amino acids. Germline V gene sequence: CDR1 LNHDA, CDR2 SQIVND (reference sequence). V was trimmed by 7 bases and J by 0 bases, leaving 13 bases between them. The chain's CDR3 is CASTPEPSSYNEQFF. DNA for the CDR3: TGTGCCAGTACCCCGGAACCTAGCTCCTACAATGAGCAGTTCTTC. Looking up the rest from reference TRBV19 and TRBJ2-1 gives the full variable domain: DGGITQSPKYLFRKEGQNVTLSCEQNLNHDAMYWYRQDPGQGLRLIYYSQIVNDFQKGDIAEGYSVSREKKESFPLTVTSAQKNPTAFYLCASTPEPSSYNEQFFGPGTRLTVL.

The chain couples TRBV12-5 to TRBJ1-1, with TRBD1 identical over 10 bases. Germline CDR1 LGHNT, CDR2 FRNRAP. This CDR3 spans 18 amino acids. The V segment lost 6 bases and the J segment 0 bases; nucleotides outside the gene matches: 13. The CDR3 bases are TGTGCTAGTGGACTCCCGGCGGGACAGGGGTCTATGAACACTGAAGCTTTCTTT. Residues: CASGLPAGQGSMNTEAFF. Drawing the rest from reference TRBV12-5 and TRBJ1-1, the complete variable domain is DARVTQTPRHKVTEMGQEVTMRCQPILGHNTVFWYRQTMMQGLELLAYFRNRAPLDDSGMPKDRFSAEMPDATLATLKIQPSEPRDSAVYFCASGLPAGQGSMNTEAFFGQGTRLTVV.

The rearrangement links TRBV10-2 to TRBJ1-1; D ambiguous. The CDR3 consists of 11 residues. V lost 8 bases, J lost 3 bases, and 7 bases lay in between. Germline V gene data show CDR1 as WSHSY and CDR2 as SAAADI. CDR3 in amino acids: CASREDTEAFF. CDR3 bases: TGCGCCAGCCGGGAAGACACTGAAGCTTTCTTT.

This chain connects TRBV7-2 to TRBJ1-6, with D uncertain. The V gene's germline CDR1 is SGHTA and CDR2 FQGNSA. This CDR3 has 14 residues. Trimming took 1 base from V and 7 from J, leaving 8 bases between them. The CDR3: CASSLDRSNSPLHF. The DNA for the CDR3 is TGTGCCAGCAGCTTAGACAGATCCAATTCACCCCTCCACTTT. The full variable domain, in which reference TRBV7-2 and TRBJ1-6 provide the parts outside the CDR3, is GAGVSQSPSNKVTEKGKDVELRCDPISGHTALYWYRQSLGQGLEFLIYFQGNSAPDKSGLPSDRFSAERTGGSVSTLTIQRTQQEDSAVYLCASSLDRSNSPLHFGNGTRLTVT.

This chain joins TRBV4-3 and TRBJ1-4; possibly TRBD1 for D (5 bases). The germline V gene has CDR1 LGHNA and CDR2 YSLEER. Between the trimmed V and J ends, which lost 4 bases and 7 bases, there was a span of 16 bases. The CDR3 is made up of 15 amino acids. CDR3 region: CASSPRLDRTEKLFF. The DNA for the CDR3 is TGCGCCAGCAGCCCAAGACTAGACAGAACTGAAAAACTGTTTTTT.

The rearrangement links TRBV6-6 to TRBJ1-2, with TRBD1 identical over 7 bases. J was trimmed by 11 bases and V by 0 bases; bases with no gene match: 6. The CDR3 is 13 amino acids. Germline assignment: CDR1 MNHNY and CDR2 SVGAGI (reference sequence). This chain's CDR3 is CASSYSDRRSYTF. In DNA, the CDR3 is TGTGCCAGCAGTTACTCGGACAGGAGGTCTTACACCTTC.

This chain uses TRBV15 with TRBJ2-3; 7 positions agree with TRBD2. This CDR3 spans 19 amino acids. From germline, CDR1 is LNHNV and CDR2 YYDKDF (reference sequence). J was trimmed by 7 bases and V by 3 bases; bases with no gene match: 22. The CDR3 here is CATSSSLAAGTERENTQYF. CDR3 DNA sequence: TGTGCCACCAGCAGTAGTCTAGCGGCTGGAACTGAACGGGAAAATACGCAGTATTTT.